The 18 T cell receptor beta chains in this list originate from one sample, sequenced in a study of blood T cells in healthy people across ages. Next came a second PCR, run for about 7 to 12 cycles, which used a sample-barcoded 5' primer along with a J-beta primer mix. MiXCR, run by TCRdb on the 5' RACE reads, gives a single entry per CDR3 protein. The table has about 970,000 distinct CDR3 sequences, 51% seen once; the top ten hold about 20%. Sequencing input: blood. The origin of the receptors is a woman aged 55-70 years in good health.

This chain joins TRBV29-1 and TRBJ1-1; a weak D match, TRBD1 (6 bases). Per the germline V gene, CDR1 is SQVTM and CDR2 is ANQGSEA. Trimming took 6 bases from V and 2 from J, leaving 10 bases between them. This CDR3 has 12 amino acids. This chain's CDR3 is CSVMTGNTEAFF. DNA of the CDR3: TGCAGCGTGATGACAGGTAACACTGAAGCTTTCTTT.

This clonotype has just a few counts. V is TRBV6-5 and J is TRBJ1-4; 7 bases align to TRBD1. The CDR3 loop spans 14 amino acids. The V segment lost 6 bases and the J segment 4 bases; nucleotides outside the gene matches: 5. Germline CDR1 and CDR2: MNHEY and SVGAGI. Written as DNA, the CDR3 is TGTGCCAGCAGGGGGACAGACTATAATGAAAAACTGTTTTTT. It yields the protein CASRGTDYNEKLFF.

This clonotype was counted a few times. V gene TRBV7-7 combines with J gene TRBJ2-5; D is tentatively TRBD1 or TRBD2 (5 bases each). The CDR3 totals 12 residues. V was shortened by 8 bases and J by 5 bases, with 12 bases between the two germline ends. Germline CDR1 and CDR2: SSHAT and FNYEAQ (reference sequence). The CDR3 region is CASVGDGETQYF. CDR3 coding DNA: TGTGCCAGCGTTGGGGACGGGGAGACCCAGTACTTC.

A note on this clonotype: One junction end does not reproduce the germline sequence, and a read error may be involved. This CDR3 reads CVSILGGEVPDTQYF. CDR3 DNA: TGTGTCAGCATCCTCGGGGGAGAGGTTCCAGATACGCAGTATTTT. This chain uses TRBV7-2 with TRBJ2-3, with a possible D match to TRBD2 (6 bases). The germline V gene encodes CDR1 SGHTA and CDR2 FQGNSA. The CDR3 length is 15 residues.

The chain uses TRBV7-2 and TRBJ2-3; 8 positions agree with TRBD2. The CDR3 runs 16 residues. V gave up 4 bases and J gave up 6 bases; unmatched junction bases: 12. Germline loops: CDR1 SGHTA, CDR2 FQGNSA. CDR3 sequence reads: CASSSRTSPGVDTQYF. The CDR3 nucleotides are TGTGCCAGCAGCTCTCGGACTAGCCCAGGAGTGGATACGCAGTATTTT.

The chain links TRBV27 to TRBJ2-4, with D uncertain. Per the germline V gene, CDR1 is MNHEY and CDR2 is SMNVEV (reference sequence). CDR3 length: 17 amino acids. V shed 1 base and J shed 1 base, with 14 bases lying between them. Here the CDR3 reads CASSLFPGWNAKNIQYF. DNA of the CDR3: TGTGCCAGCAGTTTATTTCCTGGTTGGAATGCCAAAAACATTCAGTACTTC.

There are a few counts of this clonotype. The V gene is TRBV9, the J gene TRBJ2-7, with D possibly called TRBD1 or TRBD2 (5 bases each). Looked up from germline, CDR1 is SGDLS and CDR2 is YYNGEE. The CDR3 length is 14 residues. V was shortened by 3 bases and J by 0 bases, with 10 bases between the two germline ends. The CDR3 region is CASSAGRGSYEQYF. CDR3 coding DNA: TGTGCCAGCAGCGCGGGACGAGGCTCCTACGAGCAGTACTTC.

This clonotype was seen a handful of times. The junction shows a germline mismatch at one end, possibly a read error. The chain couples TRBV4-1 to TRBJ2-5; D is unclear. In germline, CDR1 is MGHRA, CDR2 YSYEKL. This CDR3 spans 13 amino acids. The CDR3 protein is CASSQDREEAQYF. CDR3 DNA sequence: TGCGCCAGCAGCCAAGATCGTGAAGAGGCCCAGTACTTC.

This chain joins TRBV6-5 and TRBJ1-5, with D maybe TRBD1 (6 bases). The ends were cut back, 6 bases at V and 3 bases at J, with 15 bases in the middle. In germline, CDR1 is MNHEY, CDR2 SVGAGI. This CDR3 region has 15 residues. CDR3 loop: CASSHQGLNNQPQHF. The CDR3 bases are TGTGCCAGCAGCCATCAGGGGCTAAACAATCAGCCCCAGCATTTT.

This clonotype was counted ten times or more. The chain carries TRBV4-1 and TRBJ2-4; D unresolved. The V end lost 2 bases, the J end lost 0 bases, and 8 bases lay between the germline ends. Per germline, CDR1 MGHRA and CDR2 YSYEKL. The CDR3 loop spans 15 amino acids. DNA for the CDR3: TGCGCCAGCAGCCAATTAGGTCTAGCCAAAAACATTCAGTACTTC. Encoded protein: CASSQLGLAKNIQYF.

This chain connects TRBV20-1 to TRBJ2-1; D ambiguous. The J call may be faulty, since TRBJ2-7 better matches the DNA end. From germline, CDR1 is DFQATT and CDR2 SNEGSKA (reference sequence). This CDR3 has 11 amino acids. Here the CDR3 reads CSASSYNEQYF. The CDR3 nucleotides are TGCAGTGCTAGCTCCTACAATGAGCAGTACTTC.

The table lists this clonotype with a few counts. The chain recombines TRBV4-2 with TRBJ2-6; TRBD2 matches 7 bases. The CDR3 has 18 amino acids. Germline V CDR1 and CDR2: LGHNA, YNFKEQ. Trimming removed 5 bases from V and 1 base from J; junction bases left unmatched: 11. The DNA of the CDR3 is TGTGCCAGCAGCGCACTAGCGCATGCACGATCTGGGGCCAACGTCCTGACTTTC. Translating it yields CASSALAHARSGANVLTF.

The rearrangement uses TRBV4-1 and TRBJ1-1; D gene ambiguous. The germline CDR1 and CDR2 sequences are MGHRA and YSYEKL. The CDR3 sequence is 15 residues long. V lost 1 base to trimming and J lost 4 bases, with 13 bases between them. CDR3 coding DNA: TGCGCCAGCAGCCAAGTCGAATTAGCGGCCACTGAAGCTTTCTTT. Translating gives CASSQVELAATEAFF.

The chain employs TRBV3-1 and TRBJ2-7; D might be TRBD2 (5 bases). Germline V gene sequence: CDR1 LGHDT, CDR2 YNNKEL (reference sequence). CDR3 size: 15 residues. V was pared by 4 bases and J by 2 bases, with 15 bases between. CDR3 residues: CASSLRDAAAYEQYF. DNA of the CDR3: TGTGCCAGCAGCCTACGGGATGCAGCTGCCTACGAGCAGTACTTC.

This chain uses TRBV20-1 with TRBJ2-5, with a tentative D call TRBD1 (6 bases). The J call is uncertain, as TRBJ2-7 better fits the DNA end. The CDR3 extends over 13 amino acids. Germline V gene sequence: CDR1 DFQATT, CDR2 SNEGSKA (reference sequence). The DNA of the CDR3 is TGCAGTGCTAGAGCCAGGGGCCTTTACGAGCAGTACTTC. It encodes CSARARGLYEQYF.

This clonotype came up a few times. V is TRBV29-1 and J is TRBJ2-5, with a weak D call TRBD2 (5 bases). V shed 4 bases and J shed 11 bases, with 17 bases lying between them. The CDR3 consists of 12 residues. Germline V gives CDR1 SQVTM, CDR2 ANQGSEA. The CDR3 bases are TGCAGCGTTGGGGCCCTCGGGAATGAGCAGTACTTC. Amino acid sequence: CSVGALGNEQYF.

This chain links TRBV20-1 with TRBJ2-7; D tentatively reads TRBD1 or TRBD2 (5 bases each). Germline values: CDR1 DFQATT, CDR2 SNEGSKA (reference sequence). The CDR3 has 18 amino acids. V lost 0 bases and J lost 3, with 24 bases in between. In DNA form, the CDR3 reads TGCAGTGCTAGAGAGATCCAACCCGGAATGAGGGGCATCTACGAGCAGTACTTC. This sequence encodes CSAREIQPGMRGIYEQYF.

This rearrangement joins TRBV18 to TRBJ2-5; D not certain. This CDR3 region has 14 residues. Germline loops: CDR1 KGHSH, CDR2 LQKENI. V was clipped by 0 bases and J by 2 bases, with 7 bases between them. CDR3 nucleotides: TGTGCCAGCTCACCACCGTTGGGGCAAGAGACCCAGTACTTC. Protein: CASSPPLGQETQYF.